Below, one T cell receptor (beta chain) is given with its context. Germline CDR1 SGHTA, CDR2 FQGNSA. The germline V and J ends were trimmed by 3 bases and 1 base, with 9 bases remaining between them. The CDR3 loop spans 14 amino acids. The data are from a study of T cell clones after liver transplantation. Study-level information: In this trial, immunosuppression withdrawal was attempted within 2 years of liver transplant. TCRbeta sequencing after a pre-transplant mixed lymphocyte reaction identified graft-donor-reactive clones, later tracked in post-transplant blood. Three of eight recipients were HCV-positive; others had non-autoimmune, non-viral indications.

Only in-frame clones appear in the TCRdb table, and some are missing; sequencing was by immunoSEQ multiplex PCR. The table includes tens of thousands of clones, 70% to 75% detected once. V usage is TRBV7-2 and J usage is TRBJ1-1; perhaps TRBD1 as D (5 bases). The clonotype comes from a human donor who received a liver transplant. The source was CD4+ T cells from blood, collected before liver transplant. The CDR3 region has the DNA TGTGCCAGCAGCTTGGGACTCGCGAACACTGAAGCTTTCTTT. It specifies CASSLGLANTEAFF. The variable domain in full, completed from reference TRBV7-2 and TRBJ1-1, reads GAGVSQSPSNKVTEKGKDVELRCDPISGHTALYWYRQSLGQGLEFLIYFQGNSAPDKSGLPSDRFSAERTGGSVSTLTIQRTQQEDSAVYLCASSLGLANTEAFFGQGTRLTVV.